The text below deals with one TCR beta chain. The record originates from a study of T cells after yellow fever vaccination. The V gene's germline CDR1 is SGHRS and CDR2 YFSETQ. The CDR3 is made up of 17 amino acids. V shed 1 base and J shed 4 bases, with 15 bases lying between them. Using its own MiXCR run on the 5' RACE reads, TCRdb lists one record per CDR3 protein. The sample lists around 310,000 distinct CDR3 sequences, approximately 3.9% seen once, with about a quarter in the top ten. This TCR derives from a man between 18 and 35 years old who received the YFV17D yellow fever vaccine. The V call is TRBV5-1, the J call TRBJ2-6; D unresolved. Sample: PBMCs, taken on the day of the yellow fever booster vaccination. CDR3 protein: CASSLKGPAEGANVLTF. The CDR3 nucleotides are TGCGCCAGCAGCTTGAAAGGCCCGGCGGAGGGGGCCAACGTCCTGACTTTC.